These 4 T cell receptor beta chains originate from one sample sequenced in a study of blood T cell repertoires in COVID-19. Repertoires were generated with immunoSEQ multiplex PCR, while TCRdb's copy carries only in-frame clones and drops some. The sample shows 100,000 to 150,000 clones, 86% of them seen only once. Input material: peripheral blood. The source of these receptors is a human donor in a cohort sampled during active COVID-19.

In nucleotides, the CDR3 is TGCAGCGTTACTTCCGGGACTAGCGTGACCTACGAGCAGTACTTC. It is translated as CSVTSGTSVTYEQYF. V and J are TRBV29-1 and TRBJ2-7; 10 nucleotides match TRBD2. This CDR3 has 15 residues. V was clipped by 5 bases and J by 2 bases; unmatched bases: 9. CDR1 SQVTM and CDR2 ANQGSEA come from the germline V gene.

J is TRBJ2-3 and V is TRBV4-3; 10 bases fit TRBD2. Germline V gives CDR1 LGHNA, CDR2 YSLEER. With 0 bases clipped from V and 1 base from J, the junction kept 13 bases outside the gene matches. This CDR3 has 20 residues. The CDR3 protein is CASSQELTSGLVLGTDTQYF. CDR3 DNA: TGCGCCAGCAGCCAAGAACTGACTAGCGGGCTGGTTCTGGGCACAGATACGCAGTATTTT.

The chain joins TRBV6-5 to TRBJ1-5; D ambiguous. This CDR3 has 14 amino acids. In germline, CDR1 is MNHEY, CDR2 SVGAGI. V lost 6 bases to trimming and J lost 6 bases, with 15 bases between them. The CDR3 loop reads CASRTRRAGQPQHF. In DNA, the CDR3 is TGTGCCAGCAGAACAAGGAGGGCCGGTCAGCCCCAGCATTTT.

The genes are TRBV18 and TRBJ1-2; 8 nucleotides agree with TRBD1. Germline V CDR1 and CDR2: KGHSH, LQKENI. The CDR3 is 13 residues long. V shed 6 bases and J 7 bases; nucleotides not matched to a gene: 7. CDR3 in DNA: TGTGCCAGCTCTGGACAGGGAGGGACTGGCTACACCTTC. It yields the protein CASSGQGGTGYTF.